The present T cell receptor (beta chain) was sequenced within a study of blood T cell repertoires in COVID-19. Study overall: The United States, Italy and Spain provided the acute and convalescent COVID-19 samples. PBMCs, B-cell-depleted T cells, or T cells provided the cDNA or gDNA that made up the material.

Per the germline V gene, CDR1 is MNHEY and CDR2 is SMNVEV (reference sequence). The J segment lost 6 bases and the V segment lost 6 bases, leaving 7 bases of the junction unmatched. This CDR3 is built from 15 residues. Per the authors' pipeline: Reference gene primer amplification gave estimated nucleated cell counts. The table came from immunoSEQ multiplex PCR; TCRdb's copy has only in-frame clones and leaves some out. The DNA gave D and trimming, while V, J and clone size come from that table. Of fewer than 100,000 clones in the sample, 82% were seen once. The rearrangement joins TRBV27 to TRBJ2-2, with 10 bases that match TRBD1. The sample comprised peripheral blood. This TCR was sampled from a human donor in a cohort sampled during active COVID-19. The CDR3 loop reads CASSTGTGVPGELFF. Here the CDR3 DNA reads TGTGCCAGCAGCACCGGGACAGGGGTCCCCGGGGAGCTGTTTTTT.